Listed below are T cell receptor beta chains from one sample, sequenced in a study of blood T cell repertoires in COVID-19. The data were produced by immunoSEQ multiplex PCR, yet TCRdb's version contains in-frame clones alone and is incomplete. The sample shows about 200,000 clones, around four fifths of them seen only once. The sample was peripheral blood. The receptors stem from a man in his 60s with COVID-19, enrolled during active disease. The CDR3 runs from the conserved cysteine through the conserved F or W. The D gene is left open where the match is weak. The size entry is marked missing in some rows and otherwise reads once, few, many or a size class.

cdr3_aa: CASSRTGSGNTIYF
cdr3_nt: TGTGCCAGCAGTAGGACAGGGTCGGGAAACACCATATATTTT
v_call: TRBV11-2
j_call: TRBJ1-3
clone_size: -
d_call: TRBD1

cdr3_aa: CASAPDRDRGYTF
cdr3_nt: TGCGCCAGCGCCCCGGACAGGGACCGTGGCTACACCTTC
v_call: TRBV10-1
j_call: TRBJ1-2
clone_size: -
d_call: TRBD1

cdr3_aa: CASSPQFPGAEAFF
cdr3_nt: TGTGCCAGCAGCCCCCAGTTCCCCGGGGCTGAAGCTTTCTTT
v_call: TRBV7-9
j_call: TRBJ1-1
clone_size: -
d_call: -

cdr3_aa: CASSIDRGGTVNQPQHF
cdr3_nt: TGTGCCAGTAGTATAGATCGAGGGGGGACAGTCAATCAGCCCCAGCATTTT
v_call: TRBV19
j_call: TRBJ1-5
clone_size: -
d_call: TRBD1

cdr3_aa: CASRSGQNYEQYF
cdr3_nt: TGTGCCAGCAGGTCAGGACAGAACTACGAGCAGTACTTC
v_call: TRBV7-9
j_call: TRBJ2-7
clone_size: -
d_call: -

cdr3_aa: CASSFGQGPYEQYF
cdr3_nt: TGCGCCAGCAGCTTCGGACAGGGTCCTTACGAGCAGTACTTC
v_call: TRBV5-1
j_call: TRBJ2-7
clone_size: -
d_call: TRBD1

cdr3_aa: CASSPTTTGQRYF
cdr3_nt: TGTGCCAGCTCACCTACAACGACAGGCCAACGGTACTTC
v_call: TRBV18
j_call: TRBJ2-4
clone_size: -
d_call: -

cdr3_aa: CASSVGQGADTQYF
cdr3_nt: TGTGCCAGCAGTGTGGGACAGGGGGCAGATACGCAGTATTTT
v_call: TRBV2
j_call: TRBJ2-3
clone_size: -
d_call: TRBD1

cdr3_aa: CSVEAGGPLTDTQYF
cdr3_nt: TGCAGCGTTGAAGCGGGGGGGCCCCTTACAGATACGCAGTATTTT
v_call: TRBV29-1
j_call: TRBJ2-3
clone_size: -
d_call: TRBD2

cdr3_aa: CASSPPGRGNEQYF
cdr3_nt: TGTGCCAGCAGCCCCCCCGGCAGGGGGAACGAGCAGTACTTC
v_call: TRBV4-2
j_call: TRBJ2-7
clone_size: few
d_call: TRBD1

cdr3_aa: CAWEQGPGNTIYF
cdr3_nt: TGTGCCTGGGAACAGGGTCCAGGAAACACCATATATTTT
v_call: TRBV30
j_call: TRBJ1-3
clone_size: few
d_call: -

cdr3_aa: CASTITGLERGQGNTEAFF
cdr3_nt: TGTGCCAGCACTATAACGGGTCTCGAGAGGGGACAGGGGAACACTGAAGCTTTCTTT
v_call: TRBV28
j_call: TRBJ1-1
clone_size: -
d_call: TRBD1

cdr3_aa: CAISEWDRELPYNEQFF
cdr3_nt: TGTGCCATCAGTGAGTGGGACAGGGAGTTACCCTACAATGAGCAGTTCTTC
v_call: TRBV10-3
j_call: TRBJ2-1
clone_size: once
d_call: TRBD1

cdr3_aa: CASSLPGTGYGYTF
cdr3_nt: TGTGCCAGCAGTTTACCCGGGACAGGCTATGGCTACACCTTC
v_call: TRBV28
j_call: TRBJ1-2
clone_size: -
d_call: TRBD1

cdr3_aa: CASSSKRGSPYEQYF
cdr3_nt: TGTGCCAGCAGCTCCAAAAGGGGGTCACCCTACGAGCAGTACTTC
v_call: TRBV7-2
j_call: TRBJ2-7
clone_size: -
d_call: -

cdr3_aa: CASSGPREVGEQYF
cdr3_nt: TGTGCCAGCAGCGGACCACGGGAGGTAGGCGAGCAGTACTTC
v_call: TRBV11-2
j_call: TRBJ2-7
clone_size: -
d_call: TRBD2

cdr3_aa: CAMLRQPQHF
cdr3_nt: TGCGCCATGCTTCGGCAGCCCCAGCATTTT
v_call: TRBV10-2
j_call: TRBJ1-5
clone_size: -
d_call: -

cdr3_aa: CAISRQPNTEAFF
cdr3_nt: TGTGCCATCAGCCGACAGCCCAACACTGAAGCTTTCTTT
v_call: TRBV10-3
j_call: TRBJ1-1
clone_size: -
d_call: -

cdr3_aa: CASSLLIGQGAPEAFF
cdr3_nt: TGTGCCAGTAGTCTTTTAATTGGGCAGGGGGCCCCTGAAGCTTTCTTT
v_call: TRBV19
j_call: TRBJ1-1
clone_size: -
d_call: TRBD1

cdr3_aa: CASSSRGTGGLNSPLHF
cdr3_nt: TGTGCCAGCAGCTCGAGGGGGACAGGGGGCCTTAATTCACCCCTCCACTTT
v_call: TRBV5-4
j_call: TRBJ1-6
clone_size: -
d_call: TRBD1

cdr3_aa: CASSNPGTSGYNEQFF
cdr3_nt: TGTGCCAGCTCCAACCCCGGGACTAGCGGTTACAATGAGCAGTTCTTC
v_call: TRBV18
j_call: TRBJ2-1
clone_size: -
d_call: TRBD2

cdr3_aa: CASSQVSGNQPQHF
cdr3_nt: TGTGCCAGCAGCCAAGTCTCGGGGAATCAGCCCCAGCATTTT
v_call: TRBV3-1/TRBV3-2
j_call: TRBJ1-5
clone_size: -
d_call: -